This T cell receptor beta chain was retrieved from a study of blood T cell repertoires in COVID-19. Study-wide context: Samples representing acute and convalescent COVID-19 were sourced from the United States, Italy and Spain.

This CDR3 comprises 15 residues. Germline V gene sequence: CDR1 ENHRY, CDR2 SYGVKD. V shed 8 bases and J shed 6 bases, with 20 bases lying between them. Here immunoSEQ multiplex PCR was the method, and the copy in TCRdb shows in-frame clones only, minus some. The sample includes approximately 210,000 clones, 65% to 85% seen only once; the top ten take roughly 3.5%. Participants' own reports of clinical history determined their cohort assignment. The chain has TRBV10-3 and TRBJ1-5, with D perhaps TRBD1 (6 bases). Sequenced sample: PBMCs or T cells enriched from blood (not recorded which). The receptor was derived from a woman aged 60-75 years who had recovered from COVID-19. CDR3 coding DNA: TGTGCCATCCGGGAGGGTGGGGGCCCCGGTCAGCCCCAGCATTTT. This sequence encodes CAIREGGGPGQPQHF.